This TCR beta chain is drawn from a study of T cell repertoires in cytomegalovirus infection. On the study more broadly: Recently described HLA-C-restricted plus well-studied HLA-B-restricted CMV epitopes were used. From public TCR beta signatures came an indication of both CMV infection and matching HLA type.

TCRdb reanalysed the reads using MiXCR and keeps one entry per CDR3 protein. Of approximately 910,000 distinct CDR3 sequences in the sample, 30% to 40% were seen once. CDR1 LNHDA and CDR2 SQIVND come from the germline V gene (reference sequence). The CDR3 is made up of 11 amino acids. V lost 5 bases, J lost 8 bases, and 7 bases lay in between. Study conclusions and caveats: CMV-specific TCR beta clonotypes restricted by HLA-C were the ones dominating the ex vivo response.

To note about this clonotype: As yet, its antigen is unknown.

This chain links TRBV19 with TRBJ2-1; no firm D call. The starting material was cultured CD8+ T cells from PBMCs, obtained from culture after CMV antigen stimulation. This receptor was taken from a human donor in good health (CMV status not recorded). Some clones in this sample may be carry-over from other donors' samples. CDR3 region: CASSFHHEQFF. The CDR3 DNA reads as TGTGCCAGTAGTTTCCATCATGAGCAGTTCTTC.